The next 19 T cell receptor beta chains were all read from a single sample in a study of control samples from healthy donors and cancer patients. The repertoire was sequenced with immunoSEQ multiplex PCR; TCRdb's copy has only in-frame clones and lacks some. The sample includes around 140,000 clones, 80% to 95% of them seen just once. The source material was blood. These receptors came from a man younger than 35 in good health.

The chain uses TRBV11-2 and TRBJ2-7; possible D gene TRBD1, 9 bases. Germline lookup yields CDR1 SGHAT and CDR2 FQNNGV. This CDR3 region has 16 residues. V lost 5 bases and J lost 4, with 21 bases in between. The CDR3 spells CASSPGRGQGMYEQYF. The CDR3 DNA follows: TGTGCCAGCAGCCCCGGGAGGGGACAGGGTATGTACGAGCAGTACTTC.

This sequence joins TRBV9 and TRBJ2-1; TRBD1 aligns across 8 bases. The germline V gene has CDR1 SGDLS and CDR2 YYNGEE. V lost 2 bases and J lost 8; bases outside the gene matches: 6. The CDR3 runs 14 residues. CDR3 bases: TGTGCCAGCAGCGTTCGGACAGGGATCGATGAGCAGTTCTTC. This encodes CASSVRTGIDEQFF.

V usage is TRBV27 and J usage is TRBJ1-6; no definite D call. The CDR3 extends over 12 amino acids. Germline CDR1 and CDR2: MNHEY and SMNVEV (reference sequence). Trimming left V 2 bases short and J 9 bases short, with 5 bases between. The CDR3 DNA reads as TGTGCCAGCAGTTTAGCTGGTTCACCCCTCCACTTT. Translated, it gives CASSLAGSPLHF.

CDR3 region: CASSIAGLGANVLTF. The CDR3 DNA sequence: TGTGCCAGTAGTATAGCCGGGTTGGGGGCCAACGTCCTGACTTTC. This sequence joins TRBV19 and TRBJ2-6; no firm D call. V lost 1 base and J lost 4, with 8 bases in between. CDR3 size: 15 residues. Per germline, CDR1 LNHDA and CDR2 SQIVND (reference sequence).

The chain employs TRBV9 and TRBJ2-1; either TRBD1 or TRBD2 may fit D (5 bases each). This CDR3 spans 14 amino acids. Germline CDR1 SGDLS, CDR2 YYNGEE. Trimming pared 3 bases from V and 2 bases from J, leaving 9 bases between. The CDR3 region is CASSGGITYNEQFF. The DNA of the CDR3 is TGTGCCAGCAGCGGGGGGATCACCTACAATGAGCAGTTCTTC.

The rearrangement links TRBV18 to TRBJ2-2; tentative D call: TRBD1 (6 bases). Between the trimmed V and J ends, which lost 1 base and 6 bases, there was a span of 9 bases. This CDR3 is built from 14 residues. Per germline, CDR1 KGHSH and CDR2 LQKENI. The CDR3 bases are TGTGCCAGCTCACCACGGGGGCTAGCCGGGGAGCTGTTTTTT. It codes for CASSPRGLAGELFF.

The rearrangement uses TRBV15 and TRBJ1-1; D gene ambiguous. CDR1 and CDR2 (germline): LNHNV, YYDKDF (reference sequence). The CDR3 has 13 residues. V gave up 0 bases and J gave up 11 bases, with 13 bases separating them. This CDR3 is CATSRDGVPRAFF. The DNA for the CDR3 is TGTGCCACCAGCAGAGATGGGGTACCGCGTGCTTTCTTT.

The V call is TRBV6-5, the J call TRBJ1-2; D ambiguous. Germline loops: CDR1 MNHEY, CDR2 SVGAGI. The CDR3 extends over 15 amino acids. V gave up 6 bases and J gave up 2 bases, with 16 bases separating them. The CDR3 reads CASSRYSRKNYGYTF. CDR3 bases: TGTGCCAGCAGCCGGTACAGCCGAAAGAACTATGGCTACACCTTC.

There are a few counts of this clone. The genes are TRBV4-2 and TRBJ1-2; 8 bases map to TRBD1. There are 18 residues in the CDR3. Germline trimming cut 1 base from V and 3 bases from J; bases unmatched to any gene: 13. Germline V lookup: CDR1 LGHNA, CDR2 YNFKEQ. CDR3 residues: CASSQVPAQGGRDYGYTF. CDR3 nucleotides: TGTGCCAGCAGCCAAGTGCCTGCACAGGGGGGGCGGGACTATGGCTACACCTTC.

The chain is built from TRBV6-5 and TRBJ1-6; TRBD1 might be the D (6 bases). V lost 8 bases to trimming and J lost 10 bases, with 15 bases between them. Germline CDR1 reads MNHEY; CDR2 reads SVGAGI. This CDR3 region has 13 residues. The CDR3 here is CASRSGGNSPLHF. CDR3 bases: TGTGCCAGCCGTTCGGGGGGCAACTCACCCCTCCACTTT.

DNA of the CDR3: TGTGCCAGCAGACTGGGGGTAACTGGAAACACCATATATTTT. The encoded protein is CASRLGVTGNTIYF. The J gene is TRBJ1-3, the V gene TRBV6-5; tentative D call: TRBD1 (5 bases). The V gene lost 6 bases and the J gene lost 2 bases, with 11 bases spanning the gap. Germline V gene sequence: CDR1 MNHEY, CDR2 SVGAGI. The CDR3 is 14 residues long.

The J gene is TRBJ1-1, the V gene TRBV5-4; no definite D call. The V end was cut by 4 bases, the J end by 0 bases, with 16 bases between. Germline values: CDR1 SGHNT, CDR2 YYREEE (reference sequence). The CDR3 runs 16 residues. The CDR3, as DNA: TGTGCCAGCAGCCCACGTTCCGCAGGACTGAACACTGAAGCTTTCTTT. Amino acids: CASSPRSAGLNTEAFF.

The chain links TRBV7-9 to TRBJ2-5; 13 bases line up with TRBD2. This CDR3 spans 16 amino acids. Germline V gives CDR1 SEHNR, CDR2 FQNEAQ (reference sequence). V was pared by 5 bases and J by 5 bases, with 8 bases of the junction left unmatched. The CDR3 DNA reads TGTGCCAGCAGCCCCCCGGGACTAGCGGGGAGGGAGACCCAGTACTTC. The encoded protein is CASSPPGLAGRETQYF.

This chain links TRBV3-1 (or the pseudogene TRBV3-2) with TRBJ2-7, with TRBD2 matching 9 bases. The CDR3 runs to 17 residues. Germline values: CDR1 LGHDT, CDR2 YNNKEL (reference sequence). J was trimmed by 2 bases and V by 0 bases; bases with no gene match: 8. The CDR3 is CASSQDLGGGAAYEQYF. CDR3 sequence (DNA): TGTGCCAGCAGCCAAGATCTGGGCGGGGGGGCCGCCTACGAGCAGTACTTC.

The chain couples TRBV4-1 to TRBJ2-5, with 9 positions matching TRBD2. This CDR3 spans 16 amino acids. Germline trimming cut 1 base from V and 2 bases from J; bases unmatched to any gene: 5. Germline CDR1 and CDR2: MGHRA and YSYEKL. The DNA of the CDR3 is TGCGCCAGCAGCCAAGGGCAAAGCGGGGGGCAAGAGACCCAGTACTTC. Its protein is CASSQGQSGGQETQYF.

In its sample, this clone was seen once. This chain connects TRBV14 to TRBJ2-7; D is perhaps TRBD1 (6 bases). V gave up 4 bases and J gave up 0 bases, with 16 bases separating them. There are 16 residues in the CDR3. Germline CDR1 and CDR2: SGHDN and FVKESK. The CDR3 DNA sequence: TGTGCCAGCAGCCGGGGGCCAGGTGGGAGCTCCTACGAGCAGTACTTC. Protein sequence: CASSRGPGGSSYEQYF.

The rearrangement links TRBV5-4 to TRBJ1-4; 10 nucleotides align to TRBD1. The CDR3 contains 16 residues. V lost 4 bases and J lost 6; bases outside the gene matches: 9. CDR1 and CDR2 from the germline V gene are SGHNT and YYREEE (reference sequence). CDR3 in DNA: TGTGCCAGCAGCCATAACCTTGGGACAGGGGATGAAAAACTGTTTTTT. It encodes CASSHNLGTGDEKLFF.

The chain uses TRBV9 and TRBJ2-2; 12 bases agree with TRBD1. Losses at the gene ends were 5 bases for V and 6 bases for J; bases not matched to a gene: 2. Germline assignment: CDR1 SGDLS and CDR2 YYNGEE. The CDR3 loop spans 14 amino acids. The CDR3 sequence is CASRGQGAAGELFF. In DNA, the CDR3 is TGTGCCAGCAGGGGACAGGGGGCCGCCGGGGAGCTGTTTTTT.

This clone was observed a single time. This chain connects TRBV2 to TRBJ1-3; D is undetermined. V was trimmed by 4 bases and J by 4 bases, leaving 8 bases between them. The CDR3 is made up of 13 amino acids. Germline V CDR1 and CDR2: SNHLY, FYNNEI. CDR3 loop: CASSVGGGNTIYF. The DNA for the CDR3 is TGTGCCAGCAGTGTAGGAGGGGGAAACACCATATATTTT.